The 15 T cell receptor beta chains below were found in one sample sequenced in a study of blood T cell repertoires in COVID-19. The repertoire was sequenced with immunoSEQ multiplex PCR; TCRdb's copy has only in-frame clones and lacks some. Of under 500,000 clones detected, around nine tenths appear once; the ten largest clones hold around 4.4%. The sample was peripheral blood. The receptor set was obtained from a woman between 25 and 40 years old with acute or convalescent COVID-19.

This clone showed up just once. The chain links TRBV5-5 to TRBJ1-6, with D hard to call. Trimming stripped 3 bases from V and 14 bases from J, with 6 bases between. The CDR3 consists of 10 residues. Germline loops: CDR1 SGHKS, CDR2 YYEKEE (reference sequence). DNA for the CDR3: TGTGCCAGCAGCTCCGGGACCCTCCACTTT. It codes for CASSSGTLHF.

This chain connects TRBV30 to TRBJ1-1; D might be TRBD1 (5 bases). This CDR3 has 13 residues. Trimming left V 7 bases short and J 0 bases short, with 12 bases between. Germline values: CDR1 GTSNPN, CDR2 SVGIG (reference sequence). The CDR3 protein is CAFQQEVNTEAFF. In DNA form, the CDR3 reads TGTGCCTTCCAACAGGAAGTGAACACTGAAGCTTTCTTT.

This rearrangement joins TRBV2 to TRBJ2-1; 9 positions agree with TRBD2. Germline-derived CDR1 and CDR2 are SNHLY and FYNNEI. This CDR3 is built from 14 residues. Trimming took 6 bases from V and 6 from J; bases not matched to a gene: 6. CDR3 residues: CASSGRGGLNEQFF. CDR3 sequence (DNA): TGTGCCAGCAGCGGGCGGGGGGGCCTCAATGAGCAGTTCTTC.

The gene calls are TRBV11-3 and TRBJ1-1; weak D call: TRBD1 (6 bases). Germline CDR1 is SGHNT and CDR2 is YENEEA. CDR3 length: 13 amino acids. With 5 bases removed from V and 5 bases from J, the gap between germline ends came to 12 bases. The DNA for the CDR3 is TGTGCCAGCAGCCCCGACAGGCAAACTGAAGCTTTCTTT. Its translation: CASSPDRQTEAFF.

The genes are TRBV19 and TRBJ1-3; D not resolved. The CDR3 covers 14 residues. Deletions cut 4 bases from V and 0 bases from J, with 7 bases between. In germline, CDR1 is LNHDA, CDR2 SQIVND (reference sequence). The chain's CDR3 is CASSNSPSGNTIYF. CDR3 DNA sequence: TGTGCCAGTAGTAACAGTCCCTCTGGAAACACCATATATTTT.

V gene TRBV5-1 combines with J gene TRBJ1-1, with 8 positions matching TRBD1. With V trimmed by 1 base and J by 1 base, 3 bases remained unmatched. CDR3 length: 15 residues. Germline V lookup: CDR1 SGHRS, CDR2 YFSETQ. This chain's CDR3 is CASSLWTGPNTEAFF. The CDR3 nucleotides read TGCGCCAGCAGCTTGTGGACAGGGCCGAACACTGAAGCTTTCTTT.

This clone was seen just once. V is TRBV5-5 and J is TRBJ2-2; 8 nucleotides agree with TRBD2. The CDR3 consists of 15 residues. Per the germline V gene, CDR1 is SGHKS and CDR2 is YYEKEE (reference sequence). With 6 bases clipped from V and 5 bases from J, the junction kept 9 bases outside the gene matches. In DNA, the CDR3 is TGTGCCAGCACCCATAGCGGGGTACCAACCGGGGAGCTGTTTTTT. Its translation: CASTHSGVPTGELFF.

Regarding this clone: One junction end disagrees with the germline gene, perhaps due to a read error. V gene TRBV5-1 combines with J gene TRBJ2-2; 7 nucleotides match TRBD2. The germline gives CDR1 SGHRS, CDR2 YFSETQ. The CDR3 spans 15 residues. In DNA form, the CDR3 reads TGCGCCAGCAACTTGGCGGGGGCGAACACCGGGGAGCTGTTTTTT. Translated, it gives CASNLAGANTGELFF.

The chain recombines TRBV7-9 with TRBJ2-5, with D perhaps TRBD1 (6 bases). V gave up 4 bases and J gave up 3 bases, with 15 bases separating them. Germline assignment: CDR1 SEHNR and CDR2 FQNEAQ (reference sequence). The CDR3 is 15 residues long. The CDR3 DNA reads TGTGCCAGCAGCTCGGTGACAGGCGTGGAAGAGACCCAGTACTTC. Protein product: CASSSVTGVEETQYF.

J is TRBJ1-5 and V is TRBV5-1; no reliable D call. There are 14 residues in the CDR3. V was shortened by 0 bases and J by 3 bases, with 7 bases between the two germline ends. Germline V gene sequence: CDR1 SGHRS, CDR2 YFSETQ. CDR3 nucleotide sequence: TGCGCCAGCAGCTTGGTTCCAGTCAATCAGCCCCAGCATTTT. This codes for CASSLVPVNQPQHF.

This rearrangement joins TRBV7-6 to TRBJ2-3, with D tentatively TRBD1 (6 bases). V was cut by 4 bases and J by 0 bases, with 17 bases left in between. CDR1 SGHVS and CDR2 FNYEAQ come from the germline V gene. CDR3 length: 17 amino acids. Here the CDR3 DNA reads TGTGCCAGCAGCTGGAGTAGGGGGAAAACCAGCACAGATACGCAGTATTTT. Its protein product is CASSWSRGKTSTDTQYF. The full variable domain, completed using reference TRBV7-6 and TRBJ2-3, is GAGVSQSPRYKVTKRGQDVALRCDPISGHVSLYWYRQALGQGPEFLTYFNYEAQQDKSGLPNDRFSAERPEGSISTLTIQRTEQRDSAMYRCASSWSRGKTSTDTQYFGPGTRLTVL.

This clone was detected only a few times. This chain links TRBV20-1 with TRBJ1-1, with D tentatively TRBD1 (6 bases). V lost 3 bases, J lost 1 base, and 12 bases lay in between. CDR3 length: 14 amino acids. Looked up from germline, CDR1 is DFQATT and CDR2 is SNEGSKA (reference sequence). CDR3 nucleotides: TGCAGTGCTAGTGGGGGCCGAGGGAACACTGAAGCTTTCTTT. This codes for CSASGGRGNTEAFF.

This chain uses TRBV6-6 with TRBJ1-4, with 7 bases identical to TRBD1. Germline V gene lookup returns CDR1 MNHNY and CDR2 SVGAGI (reference sequence). With 6 bases clipped from V and 4 bases from J, the junction kept 5 bases outside the gene matches. This CDR3 is built from 14 residues. The CDR3 bases are TGTGCCAGCAGCCCGGGACAGAATAATGAAAAACTGTTTTTT. It translates to CASSPGQNNEKLFF.

The chain is built from TRBV5-4 and TRBJ1-1; TRBD1 agrees at 7 bases. The junction had 6 bases not matched to a gene; V was cut back by 4 bases and J by 0 bases. The germline V gene encodes CDR1 SGHNT and CDR2 YYREEE (reference sequence). The CDR3 loop spans 15 amino acids. CDR3 in amino acids: CASSEGQSMNTEAFF. CDR3 nucleotides: TGTGCCAGCAGCGAGGGACAGTCTATGAACACTGAAGCTTTCTTT.

The chain recombines TRBV30 with TRBJ2-1; 12 bases line up with TRBD2. Unmatched junction bases numbered 4, after V lost 4 bases and J lost 9 bases. The CDR3 contains 13 residues. Germline CDR1 GTSNPN, CDR2 SVGIG (reference sequence). CDR3 nucleotide sequence: TGTGCCTGGACTAGCGGGGGGGCTCGTGAGCAGTTCTTC. Translating gives CAWTSGGAREQFF.